This TCR beta chain came from a study of blood T cell repertoires in COVID-19. In the study overall: Whether acute or convalescent, the COVID-19 samples came from the United States, Italy and Spain.

Trimming pared 2 bases from V and 5 bases from J, leaving 12 bases between. The CDR3 totals 14 residues. Germline CDR1 is SGHAT and CDR2 is FQNNGV. Profiling relied on immunoSEQ multiplex PCR, and the TCRdb table lists in-frame clones only, not all of them. This sample carries some 160,000 clones, around 81% of them seen once, and the ten largest clones take less than 7%. The sample consisted of PBMCs or T cells enriched from blood (not recorded which). The receptor's source is a woman aged 40 to 50 who had recovered from COVID-19. This chain links TRBV11-2 with TRBJ1-1; D possibly corresponds to TRBD1 (5 bases). The CDR3 spells CASSLSGERTEAFF. CDR3 DNA: TGTGCCAGCAGCTTATCGGGGGAAAGGACTGAAGCTTTCTTT. Full variable domain (outside the CDR3, taken from reference TRBV11-2 and TRBJ1-1): EAGVAQSPRYKIIEKRQSVAFWCNPISGHATLYWYQQILGQGPKLLIQFQNNGVVDDSQLPKDRFSAERLKGVDSTLKIQPAKLEDSAVYLCASSLSGERTEAFFGQGTRLTVV.